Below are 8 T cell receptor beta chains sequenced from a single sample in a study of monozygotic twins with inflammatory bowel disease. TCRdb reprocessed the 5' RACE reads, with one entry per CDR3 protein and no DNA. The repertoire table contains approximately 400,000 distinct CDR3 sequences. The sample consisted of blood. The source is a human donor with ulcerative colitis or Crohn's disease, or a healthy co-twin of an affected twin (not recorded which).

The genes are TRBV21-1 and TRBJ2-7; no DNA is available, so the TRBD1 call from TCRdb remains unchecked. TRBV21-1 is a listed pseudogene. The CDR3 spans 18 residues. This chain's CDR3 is CASSERGTGGNFLYEQYF.

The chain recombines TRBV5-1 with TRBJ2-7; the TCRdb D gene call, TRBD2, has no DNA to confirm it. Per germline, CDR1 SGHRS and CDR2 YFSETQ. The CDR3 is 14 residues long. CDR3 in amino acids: CASSIAANSYEQYF.

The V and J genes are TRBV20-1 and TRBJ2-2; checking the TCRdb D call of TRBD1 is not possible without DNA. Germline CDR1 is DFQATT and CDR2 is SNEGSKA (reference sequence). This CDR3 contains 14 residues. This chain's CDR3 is CSARDGGSGGELFF.

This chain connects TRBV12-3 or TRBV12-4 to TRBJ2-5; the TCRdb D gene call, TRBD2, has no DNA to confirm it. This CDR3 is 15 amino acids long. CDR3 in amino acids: CASSYRRSAAETQYF.

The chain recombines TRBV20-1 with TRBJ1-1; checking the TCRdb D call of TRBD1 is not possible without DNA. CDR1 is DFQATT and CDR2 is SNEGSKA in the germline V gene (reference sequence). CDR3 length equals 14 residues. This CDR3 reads CSARDLQGWTEAFF.

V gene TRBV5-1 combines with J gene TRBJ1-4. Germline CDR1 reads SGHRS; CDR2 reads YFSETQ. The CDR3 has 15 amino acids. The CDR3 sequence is CASSLTGLSNEKLFF. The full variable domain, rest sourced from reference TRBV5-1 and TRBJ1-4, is KAGVTQTPRYLIKTRGQQVTLSCSPISGHRSVSWYQQTPGQGLQFLFEYFSETQRNKGNFPGRFSGRQFSNSRSEMNVSTLELGDSALYLCASSLTGLSNEKLFFGSGTQLSVL.

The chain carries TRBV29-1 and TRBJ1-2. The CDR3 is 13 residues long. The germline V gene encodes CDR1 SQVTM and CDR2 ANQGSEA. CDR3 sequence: CSVEPAENYGYTF.

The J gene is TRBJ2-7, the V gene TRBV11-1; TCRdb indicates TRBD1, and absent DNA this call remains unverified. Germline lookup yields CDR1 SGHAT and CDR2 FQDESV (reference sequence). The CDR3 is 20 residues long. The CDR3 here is CASSLLAITSLEPSSYEQYF.